The 4 T cell receptor beta chains in this list originate from one sample, sequenced in a study of CD8 T cells in Susac syndrome. Random hexamers were used to reverse transcribe an amount of about 0.45 to 1 ug RNA. TCRdb re-called the immunoSEQ multiplex PCR reads with MiXCR, one entry per CDR3 protein. The table shows 150,000 to 180,000 distinct CDR3 sequences, with around 95% occurring only once. Sequences were obtained from CD8+ T cells from PBMCs. These receptors all stem from a human donor with multiple sclerosis.

The CDR3 coding sequence is TGCAGTGCTAGCGATGGGATTCCTAGTCGCGAGACCCAGTACTTC. Encoded protein: CSASDGIPSRETQYF. The gene calls are TRBV20-1 and TRBJ2-5; D gene unclear. Trimming took 3 bases from V and 5 from J, leaving 19 bases between them. In germline, CDR1 is DFQATT, CDR2 SNEGSKA (reference sequence). This CDR3 has 15 amino acids.

V is TRBV29-1 and J is TRBJ2-7; no definite D call. Trimming left V 5 bases short and J 0 bases short, with 11 bases between. CDR1 and CDR2 (germline): SQVTM, ANQGSEA. CDR3 length equals 13 residues. The CDR3 DNA reads as TGCAGCGTTCGGCAGATACCCTCCTACGAGCAGTACTTC. As protein: CSVRQIPSYEQYF.

This sequence joins TRBV7-6 and TRBJ1-5, with D possibly being TRBD1 (5 bases). CDR1 SGHVS and CDR2 FNYEAQ come from the germline V gene. The germline V and J ends were trimmed by 5 bases and 0 bases, with 11 bases remaining between them. The CDR3 covers 15 residues. As DNA, the CDR3 is TGTGCCAGCAGCCAGGTCGGGGGTAGCAATCAGCCCCAGCATTTT. As protein: CASSQVGGSNQPQHF.

The rearrangement uses TRBV4-1 and TRBJ2-7; D may be TRBD2 (6 bases). Trimming left V 2 bases short and J 2 bases short, with 16 bases between. CDR1 MGHRA and CDR2 YSYEKL come from the germline V gene. The CDR3 sequence is 16 residues long. Here the CDR3 reads CASSQHGGASTYEQYF. In DNA, the CDR3 is TGCGCCAGCAGCCAACACGGCGGGGCTTCTACCTACGAGCAGTACTTC.